These T cell receptor beta chains were read from a single sample in a study of T cell changes during pregnancy in multiple sclerosis. Sequenced by immunoSEQ multiplex PCR; TCRdb stores in-frame clones only, minus some. The data hold 100,000 or so clones, with about 94% observed a single time. The source material was peripheral blood, sampled in the third trimester of pregnancy. The origin of the receptors is a female donor with multiple sclerosis, enrolled in a pregnancy study. CDR3s include the opening cysteine and the closing phenylalanine or tryptophan. Each record gives: V gene, J gene, D gene, clone size, CDR3 DNA, CDR3 protein. The D gene is left open where the match is weak. Only some rows state a clone size, as once, few, many or a class for expanded clones.

V gene: TRBV5-1; J gene: TRBJ2-2; D gene: TRBD1; clone size: NA; CDR3 DNA: TGCGCCAGCAGCGCTGACAGGGGGCAGGTCACCGGGGAGCTGTTTTTT; CDR3 protein: CASSADRGQVTGELFF
V gene: TRBV28; J gene: TRBJ2-2; D gene: TRBD2; clone size: NA; CDR3 DNA: TGTGCCAGCAGTCCTCCTTCTGACGGGAGGGCGGGAACCGGGGAGCTGTTTTTT; CDR3 protein: CASSPPSDGRAGTGELFF
V gene: TRBV6-1; J gene: TRBJ2-7; D gene: TRBD2; clone size: once; CDR3 DNA: TGTGCCAGCAGTGAAGTGACTAGCGGGAAGCGGTACGAGCAGTACTTC; CDR3 protein: CASSEVTSGKRYEQYF
V gene: TRBV9; J gene: TRBJ2-1; D gene: NA; clone size: NA; CDR3 DNA: TGTGCCAGCAGCGTTGCTAGCAGGGGCAATGAGCAGTTCTTC; CDR3 protein: CASSVASRGNEQFF
V gene: TRBV5-1; J gene: TRBJ2-2; D gene: TRBD1; clone size: NA; CDR3 DNA: TGCGCCAGCGCCCCTAGGTGGGGGACAGGGGCCCTTAACACCGGGGAGCTGTTTTTT; CDR3 protein: CASAPRWGTGALNTGELFF
V gene: TRBV19; J gene: TRBJ1-5; D gene: NA; clone size: NA; CDR3 DNA: TGTGCCAGTAGTACAACAGGAGTTAGCAATCAGCCCCAGCATTTT; CDR3 protein: CASSTTGVSNQPQHF
V gene: TRBV5-5; J gene: TRBJ1-5; D gene: NA; clone size: once; CDR3 DNA: TGTGCCAGCAGCTTGCAGTTAACAGCTTCCGCGATTCAGCCCCAGCATTTT; CDR3 protein: CASSLQLTASAIQPQHF
V gene: TRBV7-2; J gene: TRBJ2-3; D gene: TRBD1; clone size: NA; CDR3 DNA: TGTGCCAGCAAACAGGGGCTGGTGGTAACAGATACGCAGTATTTT; CDR3 protein: CASKQGLVVTDTQYF
V gene: TRBV13; J gene: TRBJ2-7; D gene: TRBD1; clone size: NA; CDR3 DNA: TGTGCCAGCAGCTTAGGGGACAGGGGAACCCAGTACGAGCAGTACTTC; CDR3 protein: CASSLGDRGTQYEQYF
V gene: TRBV7-6; J gene: TRBJ2-1; D gene: NA; clone size: NA; CDR3 DNA: TGTGCCAGCGCCGAACGGGGTTTAATCAATGAGCAGTTCTTC; CDR3 protein: CASAERGLINEQFF
V gene: TRBV5-1; J gene: TRBJ2-1; D gene: TRBD2; clone size: NA; CDR3 DNA: TGCGCCAGCAGCTTACTAGCGGGAGGGTACAATGAGCAGTTCTTC; CDR3 protein: CASSLLAGGYNEQFF
V gene: TRBV6-4; J gene: TRBJ1-1; D gene: NA; clone size: NA; CDR3 DNA: TGTGCCAGCAGTGAGTCAGGGATGAACACTGAAGCTTTCTTT; CDR3 protein: CASSESGMNTEAFF
V gene: TRBV5-1; J gene: TRBJ2-1; D gene: NA; clone size: NA; CDR3 DNA: TGCGCCAGCAGCTTCGGGGAAAGCTACAATGAGCAGTTCTTC; CDR3 protein: CASSFGESYNEQFF
V gene: TRBV15; J gene: TRBJ2-1; D gene: TRBD2; clone size: NA; CDR3 DNA: TGTGCCACCAGCAGAGCTCTAGCGGGAGACCGTGAGCAGTTCTTC; CDR3 protein: CATSRALAGDREQFF
V gene: TRBV7-2; J gene: TRBJ2-7; D gene: TRBD2; clone size: NA; CDR3 DNA: TGTGCCAGCACCGGGACTAGCGGGAGATCCGAGCAGTACTTC; CDR3 protein: CASTGTSGRSEQYF
V gene: TRBV6-6; J gene: TRBJ2-7; D gene: TRBD1; clone size: NA; CDR3 DNA: TGTGCCAGCAGTTACTCCCAGGGGGCTAACTACGAGCAGTACTTC; CDR3 protein: CASSYSQGANYEQYF
V gene: TRBV4-2; J gene: TRBJ2-2; D gene: TRBD2; clone size: NA; CDR3 DNA: TGTGCCAGCAGCCCGGGACTAGCTAACACCGGGGAGCTGTTTTTT; CDR3 protein: CASSPGLANTGELFF
V gene: TRBV19; J gene: TRBJ2-1; D gene: TRBD2; clone size: once; CDR3 DNA: TGTGCCAGTAGTCCGGGGACTAGCGGGAGGGTAAATGAGCAGTTCTTC; CDR3 protein: CASSPGTSGRVNEQFF
V gene: TRBV28; J gene: TRBJ2-7; D gene: NA; clone size: NA; CDR3 DNA: TGTGCCAGCAGTTTCCTGGGGGCATCGTACGAGCAGTACTTC; CDR3 protein: CASSFLGASYEQYF
V gene: TRBV19; J gene: TRBJ1-3; D gene: NA; clone size: NA; CDR3 DNA: TGTGCCAGCGACAGAAGCTCTGGAAACACCATATATTTT; CDR3 protein: CASDRSSGNTIYF
V gene: TRBV4-2; J gene: TRBJ2-1; D gene: NA; clone size: NA; CDR3 DNA: TGTGCCAGCAGCCAAGACGGTCGCAATGAGCAGTTCTTC; CDR3 protein: CASSQDGRNEQFF
V gene: TRBV27; J gene: TRBJ2-7; D gene: NA; clone size: NA; CDR3 DNA: TGTGCCAGCAGTTTGAGCGGGCTTTACGAGCAGTACTTC; CDR3 protein: CASSLSGLYEQYF
V gene: TRBV7-2; J gene: TRBJ2-7; D gene: NA; clone size: NA; CDR3 DNA: TGTGCCAGCAGTTACTCGAGTTTCACCTACGAGCAGTACTTC; CDR3 protein: CASSYSSFTYEQYF
V gene: TRBV11-2; J gene: TRBJ1-2; D gene: TRBD1; clone size: NA; CDR3 DNA: TGTGCCAGCAGCCAGGGACAGACCCTCTATGGCTACACCTTC; CDR3 protein: CASSQGQTLYGYTF
V gene: TRBV2; J gene: TRBJ1-5; D gene: TRBD1; clone size: NA; CDR3 DNA: TGTGCCAGCAAATGGGCTGGGACAGGGGAAAATCAGCCCCAGCATTTT; CDR3 protein: CASKWAGTGENQPQHF
V gene: TRBV7-3; J gene: TRBJ2-3; D gene: TRBD2; clone size: NA; CDR3 DNA: TGTGCCAGCAGCTTAACTAGCGGGGGAGATACGCAGTATTTT; CDR3 protein: CASSLTSGGDTQYF
V gene: TRBV6-6; J gene: TRBJ2-1; D gene: NA; clone size: NA; CDR3 DNA: TGTGCCAGCAAGGAGGTTGAGCAGTTCTTC; CDR3 protein: CASKEVEQFF
V gene: TRBV30; J gene: TRBJ1-1; D gene: NA; clone size: NA; CDR3 DNA: TGTGCCTGGAAGCAAGGGAGAGCTTTCTTT; CDR3 protein: CAWKQGRAFF
V gene: TRBV5-6; J gene: TRBJ2-1; D gene: TRBD2; clone size: once; CDR3 DNA: TGTGCCAGCAGCCCTAGCGGGAGGGCCCTTGGCAATGAGCAGTTCTTC; CDR3 protein: CASSPSGRALGNEQFF
V gene: TRBV6-1; J gene: TRBJ2-7; D gene: TRBD2; clone size: few; CDR3 DNA: TGTGCCGCTGCCCCGGGCGGGAGGCCCTACGAGCAGTACTTC; CDR3 protein: CAAAPGGRPYEQYF
V gene: TRBV2; J gene: TRBJ1-4; D gene: NA; clone size: once; CDR3 DNA: TGTGCCAGCAGAGGGGACTTGGGAAAACTGTTTTTT; CDR3 protein: CASRGDLGKLFF
V gene: TRBV5-1; J gene: TRBJ2-1; D gene: NA; clone size: once; CDR3 DNA: TGCGCCAGCAGCTTGGTTAGGACTTCCTCCTACAATGAGCAGTTCTTC; CDR3 protein: CASSLVRTSSYNEQFF
V gene: TRBV11-2; J gene: TRBJ2-7; D gene: TRBD2; clone size: once; CDR3 DNA: TGTGCCAGCAGCTTACTGGGCGGGAGTATCCACGAGCAGTACTTC; CDR3 protein: CASSLLGGSIHEQYF
V gene: TRBV29-1; J gene: TRBJ2-1; D gene: TRBD2; clone size: NA; CDR3 DNA: TGCAGCGTGGAGGGACTAGCGGCGACCATGTACTACAATGAGCAGTTCTTC; CDR3 protein: CSVEGLAATMYYNEQFF
V gene: TRBV9; J gene: TRBJ2-3; D gene: NA; clone size: NA; CDR3 DNA: TGTGCCAGCAGCCCGCGAGGGAGCACAGATACGCAGTATTTT; CDR3 protein: CASSPRGSTDTQYF
V gene: TRBV11-2; J gene: TRBJ2-7; D gene: TRBD1; clone size: NA; CDR3 DNA: TGTGCCAGCAGCACACACTCCACAGGGGTCCTATTATACGAGCAGTACTTC; CDR3 protein: CASSTHSTGVLLYEQYF
V gene: TRBV19; J gene: TRBJ2-1; D gene: NA; clone size: NA; CDR3 DNA: TGTGCCAGTAGTGGGTATCTAGGTTACAATGAGCAGTTCTTC; CDR3 protein: CASSGYLGYNEQFF
V gene: TRBV9; J gene: TRBJ2-2; D gene: TRBD1; clone size: once; CDR3 DNA: TGTGCCAGCAGCCAAGTAGGGACAGCGAACACCGGGGAGCTGTTTTTT; CDR3 protein: CASSQVGTANTGELFF
V gene: TRBV7-2; J gene: TRBJ1-1; D gene: NA; clone size: NA; CDR3 DNA: TGTGCCAGCAGCTTGGACAGAGCTTTTGAAGCTTTCTTT; CDR3 protein: CASSLDRAFEAFF
V gene: TRBV7-9; J gene: TRBJ2-1; D gene: NA; clone size: NA; CDR3 DNA: TGTGCCAGCAGCTTAAGAGGCAATGAGCAGTTCTTC; CDR3 protein: CASSLRGNEQFF
V gene: TRBV11-2; J gene: TRBJ2-2; D gene: NA; clone size: NA; CDR3 DNA: TGTGCCAGCAGCTTAGATTGGGCCCCCGGGGAGCTGTTTTTT; CDR3 protein: CASSLDWAPGELFF
V gene: TRBV11-2; J gene: TRBJ1-5; D gene: NA; clone size: NA; CDR3 DNA: TGTGCCAGCAGCTTAGGCGGGGGGAGACAGCCCCAGCATTTT; CDR3 protein: CASSLGGGRQPQHF
V gene: TRBV4-2; J gene: TRBJ2-3; D gene: TRBD2; clone size: NA; CDR3 DNA: TGTGCCAGCAGCCGGAACCTTGGGACTAGAGGGTCCGCGCAGTATTTT; CDR3 protein: CASSRNLGTRGSAQYF
V gene: TRBV6-6; J gene: TRBJ2-5; D gene: TRBD1; clone size: NA; CDR3 DNA: TGTGCCAGCAGTGGACAGGGGACCTTCGTTGAGACCCAGTACTTC; CDR3 protein: CASSGQGTFVETQYF
V gene: TRBV5-6; J gene: TRBJ2-7; D gene: NA; clone size: NA; CDR3 DNA: TGTGCCAGCAGCTTCCCCGGGTCAACCTACGAGCAGTACTTC; CDR3 protein: CASSFPGSTYEQYF
V gene: TRBV28; J gene: TRBJ2-2; D gene: NA; clone size: NA; CDR3 DNA: TGTGCCTCTAAGGGAGTCGGGAGGAACACCGGGGAGCTGTTTTTT; CDR3 protein: CASKGVGRNTGELFF
V gene: TRBV19; J gene: TRBJ2-6; D gene: NA; clone size: NA; CDR3 DNA: TGTGCCAGTAGTCCGCCGGGTCAGGGTTCTGGGGCCAACGTCCTGACTTTC; CDR3 protein: CASSPPGQGSGANVLTF
V gene: TRBV19; J gene: TRBJ2-3; D gene: NA; clone size: NA; CDR3 DNA: TGTGCCAGTAGTGAAACCAGGGCCACGGATACGCAGTATTTT; CDR3 protein: CASSETRATDTQYF
V gene: TRBV5-4; J gene: TRBJ2-3; D gene: TRBD1; clone size: NA; CDR3 DNA: TGTGCCAGCACCGACAGGGCTGGCACAGATACGCAGTATTTT; CDR3 protein: CASTDRAGTDTQYF
V gene: TRBV7-2; J gene: TRBJ1-2; D gene: NA; clone size: NA; CDR3 DNA: TGTGCCAGCAGCGTACCCTCAGGGTATGGCTACACCTTC; CDR3 protein: CASSVPSGYGYTF
V gene: TRBV2; J gene: TRBJ2-1; D gene: TRBD2; clone size: NA; CDR3 DNA: TGTGCCAGCAGTGAGACTAGCCCTAGATACAATGAGCAGTTCTTC; CDR3 protein: CASSETSPRYNEQFF
V gene: TRBV30; J gene: TRBJ2-7; D gene: NA; clone size: NA; CDR3 DNA: TGTGCCTGGAGGGCCGTAAATCGGGGCGAGCAGTACTTC; CDR3 protein: CAWRAVNRGEQYF
V gene: TRBV28; J gene: TRBJ2-5; D gene: NA; clone size: NA; CDR3 DNA: TGTGCCAGCAGTTTGGGTCTGCTCAGGGAAGAGACCCAGTACTTC; CDR3 protein: CASSLGLLREETQYF
V gene: TRBV4-1; J gene: TRBJ1-1; D gene: NA; clone size: once; CDR3 DNA: TGCGCCAGCAGCCAAGTCCAGGGAATGAACACTGAAGCTTTCTTT; CDR3 protein: CASSQVQGMNTEAFF